Included here is one T cell receptor beta chain sequence, with context. This clonotype was counted at least ten times. The specificity of this receptor is unknown. Within one base of it there is no much larger clone, and no base qualities were kept. The data were obtained in a study of identical twins (dated by TCRdb to about 2016). Regarding the study in general: To test whether fetal clonotypes persist, the study used deep sequencing on TCR alpha and beta repertoires from monozygotic twins, unrelated adults of various ages, and cord blood. To rule out contamination, replicate twin experiments were performed at different times with different library preparation protocols. Study-wide conclusions, independent of this receptor: In monozygotic twins, recombination models systematically underestimated out-of-frame TCR alpha sharing, but the models matched the sharing seen between unrelated individuals. The excess sharing between twins in beta out-of-frame sequences was weaker because fewer shared sequences reduced the signal-to-noise ratio. Fewer insertions were carried by abundant cord blood beta clonotypes, a similar but weaker trend appeared in young adult naive repertoires, and no such trend appeared in memory repertoires. Compared with coincidental sharing between unrelated individuals, out-of-frame TCR alpha sequences shared between twins had an excess of sequences with low generation probability. Zero-insertion analyses could be partly confounded by invariant T cells such as MAIT and iNKT, although diverse VJ usage argued against such confounding for most clonotypes. Because the same donors could not be followed over many years, the conclusions depended on cross-sectional statistical analysis.

Spanning cysteine to phenylalanine, the CDR3 consists of 15 amino acids. Left in the record is the CDR3 DNA by itself, 45 bases read in frame from the first base. The germline V gene (reference sequence) provides CDR1 DFQATT and CDR2 SNEGSKA. V lost 5 bases and J lost 0 bases; the stretch between them is 11 bases long. The library was made by 5' RACE. Sequencing was carried out with an Illumina HiSeq 2000. A universal primer binding site was introduced by template switching, and a unique molecular identifier was present in the final cDNA, enabling accurate counting of TCR cDNA molecules. Specific primers in the conserved constant-segment region were used to synthesize first-strand cDNA for TCR alpha and beta chains. To control for contamination, each cDNA library was double barcoded with a SMART-Mk sample barcode plus Illumina barcodes. TruSeq adapter sequences, together with Illumina sample barcodes, were added in two successive PCR steps. Sequencing of the TCR alpha and beta cDNA libraries was done on the Illumina HiSeq platform using custom primers. The paper's data handling went like this. MiGEC processed the raw reads to extract unique molecular identifiers, while MiXCR was used to determine the CDR3 positions. Recombination models were inferred per individual with the repgenHMM and IGoR tools using an EM algorithm. Shared clonotypes were analyzed with the tcR package in R, and sharing was normalized by the product of cloneset sizes. Out-of-frame nonproductive sequences were analyzed to study raw recombination free of thymic and clonal selection effects. Through fastp at Q25 and MiXCR, TCRdb rebuilt clones from the public reads, retaining in-frame beta chains. One record per CDR3 amino acid sequence lists the most common genes and DNA. TCRdb's processing, not the authors', yielded these V and J calls. The sample table records around 670,000 distinct CDR3 sequences; 6.1% of these occur just once. 1.5% to 2% of the sample is taken by the ten largest.

All donors were healthy Caucasians. Three unrelated non-twin adults were additionally sequenced: a male aged 18 to 29, a male aged 50 to 59 and a female aged 50 to 59. Miltenyi CD45RO+ enrichment and human naive T-cell isolation kits were used to isolate memory (CD45RO+) and naive T cells from PBMC. Sequencing was done on a sample of naive T cells sorted from blood. Reading the label with the study, this specimen's cell subset or site is: cells isolated with a human naive T-cell isolation kit. The sequence derives from a man aged 18 to 29 in good health. The chain uses TRBV20-1 and TRBJ2-6; the D gene is not confidently resolved. The nucleotides read TGCAGTGCTGACCCGCGTGACTCTGGGGCCAACGTCCTGACTTTC. Its translation reads: CSADPRDSGANVLTF.